The source of this TCR beta chain is a study of cytomegalovirus exposure and HLA in healthy donors. Study summary: One earlier analysis, a look at 180 million or so T cells, found some 120 million unique TCR beta sequences.

Comment on this clone: Its antigen is as yet unknown.

Both 60 Vbeta primers and 13 Jbeta primers went into the PCR. Produced via immunoSEQ multiplex PCR; TCRdb's table is partial and in-frame only. This sample has 120,000 to 150,000 clones; 75% to 80% occur once, and the top ten carry 1.7%. This CDR3 has 13 amino acids. V was trimmed by 4 bases and J by 4 bases, leaving 10 bases between them. CDR1 and CDR2 from the germline V gene are SGHTA and FQGTGA. The study's findings and limits: Most of the TCR beta V segments (in an earlier analysis) were productive either about 87% or about 30% of the time.

The chain links TRBV7-3 to TRBJ2-5, with D possibly TRBD1 on 5 matching bases. The sequenced material came from PBMCs. This TCR was sampled from a woman in her twenties or thirties in good health and CMV-seronegative. The CDR3 loop reads CASSSSRGETQYF. CDR3 sequence (DNA): TGTGCCAGCAGCTCCTCTAGGGGAGAGACCCAGTACTTC. Full variable domain (remainder filled in from reference TRBV7-3 and TRBJ2-5): GAGVSQTPSNKVTEKGKYVELRCDPISGHTALYWYRQSLGQGPEFLIYFQGTGAADDSGLPNDRFFAVRPEGSVSTLKIQRTERGDSAVYLCASSSSRGETQYFGPGTRLLVL.